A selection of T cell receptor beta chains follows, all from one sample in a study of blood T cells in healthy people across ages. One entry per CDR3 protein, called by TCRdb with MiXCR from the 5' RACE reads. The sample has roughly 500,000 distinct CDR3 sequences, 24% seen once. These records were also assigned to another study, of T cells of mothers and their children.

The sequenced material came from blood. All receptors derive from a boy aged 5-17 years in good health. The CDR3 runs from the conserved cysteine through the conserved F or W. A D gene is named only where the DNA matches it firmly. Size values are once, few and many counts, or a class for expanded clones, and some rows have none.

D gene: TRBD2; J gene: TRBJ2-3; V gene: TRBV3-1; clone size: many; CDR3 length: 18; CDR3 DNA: TGTGCCAGCAGCCAAGATCTGTTCGCGCGGGGGATCACAGATACGCAGTATTTT; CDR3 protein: CASSQDLFARGITDTQYF
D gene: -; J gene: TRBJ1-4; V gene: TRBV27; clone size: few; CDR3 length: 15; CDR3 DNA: TGTGCCAGCAGTGAACCGGAGGGGGCTAATGAAAAACTGTTTTTT; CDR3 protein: CASSEPEGANEKLFF
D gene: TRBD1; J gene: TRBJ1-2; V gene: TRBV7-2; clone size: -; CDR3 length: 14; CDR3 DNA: TGTGCCAGCAGCTCCGACAGGGGAGCTTATGGCTACACCTTC; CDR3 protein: CASSSDRGAYGYTF
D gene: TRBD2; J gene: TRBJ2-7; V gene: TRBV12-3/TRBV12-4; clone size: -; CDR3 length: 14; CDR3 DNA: TGTGCCAGCAGTTTTGACGGGAGGGCCTCGGAGCAGTACTTC; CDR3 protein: CASSFDGRASEQYF
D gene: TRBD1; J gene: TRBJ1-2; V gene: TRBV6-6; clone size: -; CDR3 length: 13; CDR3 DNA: TGTGCCAGCAGTTACTCTCTGACAGGGGGCTACACCTTC; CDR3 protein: CASSYSLTGGYTF
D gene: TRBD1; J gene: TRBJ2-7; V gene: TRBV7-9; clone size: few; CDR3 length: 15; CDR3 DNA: TGTGCCAGCAGCACTGGACAGGGGCGTGTATACGAGCAGTACTTC; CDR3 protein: CASSTGQGRVYEQYF
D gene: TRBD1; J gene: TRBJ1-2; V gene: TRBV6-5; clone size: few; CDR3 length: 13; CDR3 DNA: TGTGCCAGCAGTTACGGGACAGGGTCAGGCTACACCTTC; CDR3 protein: CASSYGTGSGYTF
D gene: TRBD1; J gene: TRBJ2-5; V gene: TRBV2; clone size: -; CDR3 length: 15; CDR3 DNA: TGTGCCAGCTCCGACAGGGGGCAATACGGAGTGACCCAGTACTTC; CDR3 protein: CASSDRGQYGVTQYF
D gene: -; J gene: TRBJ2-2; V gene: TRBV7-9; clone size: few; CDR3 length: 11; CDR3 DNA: TGTGCCAGCATCCCAGACGGGGAGCTGTTTTTT; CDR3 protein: CASIPDGELFF
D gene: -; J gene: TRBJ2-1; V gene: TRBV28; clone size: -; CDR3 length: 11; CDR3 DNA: TGTGCCAGCAGGGTAAGGGATGAGCAGTTCTTC; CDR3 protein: CASRVRDEQFF
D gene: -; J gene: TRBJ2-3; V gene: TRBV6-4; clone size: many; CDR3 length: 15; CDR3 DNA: TGTGCCAGCAGTGACGGAGAGGGCCATGTAGATACGCAGTATTTT; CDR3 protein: CASSDGEGHVDTQYF
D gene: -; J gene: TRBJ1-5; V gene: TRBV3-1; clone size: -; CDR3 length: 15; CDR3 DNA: TGTGCCAGCAGCCAAGGACGGGGAGCGGGGCAGCCCCAGCATTTT; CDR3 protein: CASSQGRGAGQPQHF
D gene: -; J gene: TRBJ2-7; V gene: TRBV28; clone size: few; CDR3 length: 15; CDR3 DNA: TGTGCCAGCAGCCGTACCGGGACCCTACCCTACGAGCAGTACTTC; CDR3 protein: CASSRTGTLPYEQYF
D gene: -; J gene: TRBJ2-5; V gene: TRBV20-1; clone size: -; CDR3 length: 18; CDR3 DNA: TGCAGTGCTACCAACATTGGGGACAGTGGGGGGCGCAGAGAGACCCAGTACTTC; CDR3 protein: CSATNIGDSGGRRETQYF
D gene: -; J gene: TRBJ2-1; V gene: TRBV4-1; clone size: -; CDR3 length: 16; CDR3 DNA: TGCGCCAGCAGCTCGCAAGCGGATAGCTCCTACAATGAGCAGTTCTTC; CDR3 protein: CASSSQADSSYNEQFF
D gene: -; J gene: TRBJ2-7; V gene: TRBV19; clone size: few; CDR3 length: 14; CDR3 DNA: TGTGCCAGTAGTATATGGTACAGCTCCTACGAGCAGTACTTC; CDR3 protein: CASSIWYSSYEQYF
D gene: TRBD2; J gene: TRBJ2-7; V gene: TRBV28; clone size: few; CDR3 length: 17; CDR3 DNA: TGTGCCAGCAGTTCGCCAACTAGCGGGAGGGGTCCCTACGAGCAGTACTTC; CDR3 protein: CASSSPTSGRGPYEQYF
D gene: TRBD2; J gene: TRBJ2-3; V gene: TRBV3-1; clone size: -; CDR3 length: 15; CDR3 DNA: TGTGCCAGCAGCCGCCGACCAGCGGGAGAAGATACGCAGTATTTT; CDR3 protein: CASSRRPAGEDTQYF
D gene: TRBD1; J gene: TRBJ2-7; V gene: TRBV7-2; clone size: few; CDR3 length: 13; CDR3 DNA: TGTGCCAGCAGCTTCGACAGGGCCTACGAGCAGTACTTC; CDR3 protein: CASSFDRAYEQYF
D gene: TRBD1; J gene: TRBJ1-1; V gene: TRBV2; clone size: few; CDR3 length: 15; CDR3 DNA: TGTGCCAGCAGTGAGATTGGACAGGGGATCACTGAAGCTTTCTTT; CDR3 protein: CASSEIGQGITEAFF
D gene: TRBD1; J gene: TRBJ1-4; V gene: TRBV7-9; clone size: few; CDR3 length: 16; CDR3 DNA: TGTGCCAGCAGCTTAAGGGGACAGGCAACTAATGAAAAACTGTTTTTT; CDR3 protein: CASSLRGQATNEKLFF
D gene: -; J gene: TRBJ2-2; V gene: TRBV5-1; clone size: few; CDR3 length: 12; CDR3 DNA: TGCGCCAGCGGCCGGTACACCGGGGAGCTGTTTTTT; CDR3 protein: CASGRYTGELFF
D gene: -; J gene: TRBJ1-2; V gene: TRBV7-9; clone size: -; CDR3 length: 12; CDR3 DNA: TGTGCCAGCAGCCGTGCGGCCTATGGCTACACCTTC; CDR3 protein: CASSRAAYGYTF
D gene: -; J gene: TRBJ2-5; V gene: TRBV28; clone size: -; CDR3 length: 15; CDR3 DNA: TGTGCCAGCAGTCCGACGTGGGGGCTCCAAGAGACCCAGTACTTC; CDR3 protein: CASSPTWGLQETQYF
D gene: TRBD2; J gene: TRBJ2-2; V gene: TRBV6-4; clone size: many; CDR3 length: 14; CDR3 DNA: TGTGCCAGCAGTGAGCGGGGGGGCACCGGGGAGCTGTTTTTT; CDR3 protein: CASSERGGTGELFF
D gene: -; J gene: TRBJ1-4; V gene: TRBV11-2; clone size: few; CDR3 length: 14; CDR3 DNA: TGTGCCAGCAGCCTCTGGGTGTCCAATGAAAAACTGTCTTTT; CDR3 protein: CASSLWVSNEKLSF
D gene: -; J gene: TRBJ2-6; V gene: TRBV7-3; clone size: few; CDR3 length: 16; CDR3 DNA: TGTGCCAGCAGCTTAACGGTGAACTCTGGGGCCAACGTCCTGACTTTC; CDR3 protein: CASSLTVNSGANVLTF
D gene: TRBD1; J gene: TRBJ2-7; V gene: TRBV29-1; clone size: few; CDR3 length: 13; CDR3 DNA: TGCAGCGGCTCCAGGGGGCTGGATGGCGAGCAGTACTTC; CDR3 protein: CSGSRGLDGEQYF
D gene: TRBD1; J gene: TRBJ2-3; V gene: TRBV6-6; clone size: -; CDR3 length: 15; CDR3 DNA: TGTGCCAGCAGTAGTTGGGACAGGGACACAGATACGCAGTATTTT; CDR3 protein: CASSSWDRDTDTQYF
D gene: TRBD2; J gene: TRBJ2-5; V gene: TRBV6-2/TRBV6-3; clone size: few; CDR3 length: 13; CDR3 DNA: TGTGCCAGCACGGCTAGCGGGGGGAAGACCCAGTACTTC; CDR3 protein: CASTASGGKTQYF
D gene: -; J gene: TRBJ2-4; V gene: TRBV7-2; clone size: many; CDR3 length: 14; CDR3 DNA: TGTGCCAGCAGCCCTGGAGGGGTTTCAAACATTCAGTACTTC; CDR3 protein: CASSPGGVSNIQYF
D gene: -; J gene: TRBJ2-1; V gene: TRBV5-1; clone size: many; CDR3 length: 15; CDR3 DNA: TGCGCCAGCAGCTTGGGTTTAGGACCCTACAATGAGCAGTTCTTC; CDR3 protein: CASSLGLGPYNEQFF
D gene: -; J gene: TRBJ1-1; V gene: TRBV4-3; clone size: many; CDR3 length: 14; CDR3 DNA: TGCGCCAGCAGCCAAGATTTGGGGAACACTGAAGCTTTCTTT; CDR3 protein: CASSQDLGNTEAFF
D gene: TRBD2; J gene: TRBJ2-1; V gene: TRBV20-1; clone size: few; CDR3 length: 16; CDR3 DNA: TGCAGTGCTAGAGACACACTAGCGGGGGACCACAATGAGCAGTTCTTC; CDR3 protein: CSARDTLAGDHNEQFF
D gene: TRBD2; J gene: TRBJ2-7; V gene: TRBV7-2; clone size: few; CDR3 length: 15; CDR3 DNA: TGTGCCAGCAGCCCAACCGGGACTAGCGTCTACGAGCAGTACTTC; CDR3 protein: CASSPTGTSVYEQYF
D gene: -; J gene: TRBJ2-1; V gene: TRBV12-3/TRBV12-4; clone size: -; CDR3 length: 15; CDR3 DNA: TGTGCCAGCAGTTTGATGCAGGCTGGGACCAATGAGCAGTCCTTC; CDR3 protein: CASSLMQAGTNEQSF
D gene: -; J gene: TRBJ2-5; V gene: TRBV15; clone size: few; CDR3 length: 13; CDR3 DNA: TGTGCCACCAGCAGGGGAATGTCAGAGACCCAGTACTTC; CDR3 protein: CATSRGMSETQYF
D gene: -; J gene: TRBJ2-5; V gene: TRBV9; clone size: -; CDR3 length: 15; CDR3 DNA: TGTGCCAGCAGCTCCGGACCCGCGGGACTGGAGACCCAGTACTTC; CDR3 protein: CASSSGPAGLETQYF
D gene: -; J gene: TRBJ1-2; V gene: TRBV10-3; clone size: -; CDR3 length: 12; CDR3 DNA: TGTGCCATCAGTCCCGCTCCCTATGGCTACACCTTC; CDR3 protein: CAISPAPYGYTF
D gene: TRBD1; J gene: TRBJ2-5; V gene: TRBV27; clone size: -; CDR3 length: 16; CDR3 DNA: TGTGCCAGCAGTTCCTCGATCGGACAGGCCCAAGAGACCCAGTACTTC; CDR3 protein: CASSSSIGQAQETQYF
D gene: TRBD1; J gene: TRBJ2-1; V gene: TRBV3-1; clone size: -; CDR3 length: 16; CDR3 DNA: TGTGCCAGCGGTGAGGGGGCCCGCAACTTATACAATGAGCAGTTCTTC; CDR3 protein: CASGEGARNLYNEQFF
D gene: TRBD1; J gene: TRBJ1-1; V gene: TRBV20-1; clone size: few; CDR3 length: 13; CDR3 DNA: TGCAGTGCCCGACAGGGGGCGGTAACTGAAGCTTTCTTT; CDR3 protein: CSARQGAVTEAFF
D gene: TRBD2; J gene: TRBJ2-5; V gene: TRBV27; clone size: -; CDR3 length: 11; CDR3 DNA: TGTGCCAGCAGTGGGGAGGGGACCCAGTACTTC; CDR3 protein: CASSGEGTQYF
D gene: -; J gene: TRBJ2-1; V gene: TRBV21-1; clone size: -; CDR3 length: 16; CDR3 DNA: TGTGCCAGCAGCAAGCAACTAGCGGGATTGCATGGTGAGCAGTTCTTC; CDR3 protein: CASSKQLAGLHGEQFF
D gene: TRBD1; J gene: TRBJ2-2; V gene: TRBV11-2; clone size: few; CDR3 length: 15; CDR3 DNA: TGTGCCAGCAGGCCTCCGGGACAGGGGACCGGGGAGCTGTTTTTT; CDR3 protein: CASRPPGQGTGELFF
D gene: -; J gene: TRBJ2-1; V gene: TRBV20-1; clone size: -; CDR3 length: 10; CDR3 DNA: TGCAGTGCTATGTGGAATGAGCAGTTCTTC; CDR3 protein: CSAMWNEQFF
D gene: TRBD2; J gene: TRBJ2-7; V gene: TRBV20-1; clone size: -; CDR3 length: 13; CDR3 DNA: TGCAGTGACCCAGCGGGAAAGGACTACGAGCAGTACTTC; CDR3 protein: CSDPAGKDYEQYF
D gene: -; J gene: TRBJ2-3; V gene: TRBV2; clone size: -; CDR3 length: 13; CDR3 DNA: TGTGCCAGCTGCGGCATTAGCACAGATACGCAGTATTTT; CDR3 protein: CASCGISTDTQYF
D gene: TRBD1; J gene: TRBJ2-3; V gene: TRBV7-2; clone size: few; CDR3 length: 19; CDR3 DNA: TGTGCCAGCAGTCATCCCAACCAATTTGGACAGGGTAGCACAGATACGCAGTATTTT; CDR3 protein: CASSHPNQFGQGSTDTQYF
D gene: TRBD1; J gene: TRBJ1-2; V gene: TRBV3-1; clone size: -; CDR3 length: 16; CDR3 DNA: TGTGCCAGCAGCCAAGCTTCCCGGACAGGGGGTAGTGGCTACACCTTC; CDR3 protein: CASSQASRTGGSGYTF
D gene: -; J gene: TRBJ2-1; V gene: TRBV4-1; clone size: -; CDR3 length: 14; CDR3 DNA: TGCGCCAGCAACCTAAGCCCGGGGGAGACCGAGCAGTTCTTC; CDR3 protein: CASNLSPGETEQFF
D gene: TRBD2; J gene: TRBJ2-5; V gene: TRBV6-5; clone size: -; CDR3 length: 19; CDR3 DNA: TGTGCCAGCAGTTACTCGATTGCGGGGGGGACCTCGGGGATAGAGACCCAGTACTTC; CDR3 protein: CASSYSIAGGTSGIETQYF
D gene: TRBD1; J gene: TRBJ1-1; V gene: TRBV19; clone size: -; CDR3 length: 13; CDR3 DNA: TGTGCCAGTAGTAGCCACAGGGGCACTGAAGCTTTCTTT; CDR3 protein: CASSSHRGTEAFF